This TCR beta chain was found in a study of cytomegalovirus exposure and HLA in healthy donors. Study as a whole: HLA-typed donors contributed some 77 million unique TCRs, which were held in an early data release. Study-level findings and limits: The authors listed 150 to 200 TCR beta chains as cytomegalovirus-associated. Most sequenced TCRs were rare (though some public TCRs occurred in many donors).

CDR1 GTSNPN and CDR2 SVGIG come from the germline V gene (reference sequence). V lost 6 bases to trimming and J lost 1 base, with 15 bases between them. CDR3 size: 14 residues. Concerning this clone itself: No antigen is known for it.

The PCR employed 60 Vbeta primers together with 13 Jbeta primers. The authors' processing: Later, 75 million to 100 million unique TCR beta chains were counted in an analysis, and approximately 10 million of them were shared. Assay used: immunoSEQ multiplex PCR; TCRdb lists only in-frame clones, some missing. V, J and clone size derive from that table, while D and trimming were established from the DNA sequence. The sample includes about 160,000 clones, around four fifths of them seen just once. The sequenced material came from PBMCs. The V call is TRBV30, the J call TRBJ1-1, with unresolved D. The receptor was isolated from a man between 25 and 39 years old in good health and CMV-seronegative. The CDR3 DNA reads TGTGCCTGCAAAATAGATTGGGCGAACACTGAAGCTTTCTTT. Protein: CACKIDWANTEAFF.